This T cell receptor beta chain was recovered during a study of blood T cell repertoires in COVID-19. Study-level information: Nucleic acid was either cDNA or gDNA, and it came from T cells, B-cell-depleted T cells, or PBMCs.

J gave up 1 base and V 0 bases, and 11 bases lay outside the gene matches. This CDR3 is built from 19 residues. Germline V gene lookup returns CDR1 SNHLY and CDR2 FYNNEI. Original data processing: Amplification with reference gene primers provided the estimates of nucleated cell counts. Produced via immunoSEQ multiplex PCR; TCRdb's table is partial and in-frame only. From that table come the V and J calls and clone size; the DNA was used to work out D and trimming. In the table there are 100,000 to 150,000 clones, around nine tenths of which are singletons. This clone has a single count. Recruits, aged roughly 18 to 95 years, lived in 24 US areas. Cohort assignment relied on participant-reported clinical history.

The chain has TRBV2 and TRBJ1-5; 8 bases align to TRBD1. The source of this sequence is a woman in her forties or fifties who had recovered from COVID-19. The sample taken for sequencing was PBMCs or T cells enriched from blood (not recorded which). Written as DNA, the CDR3 is TGTGCCAGCAGTGAAGCAGGCCAGGGGGCCGCCATGAGCAATCAGCCCCAGCATTTT. Protein: CASSEAGQGAAMSNQPQHF.